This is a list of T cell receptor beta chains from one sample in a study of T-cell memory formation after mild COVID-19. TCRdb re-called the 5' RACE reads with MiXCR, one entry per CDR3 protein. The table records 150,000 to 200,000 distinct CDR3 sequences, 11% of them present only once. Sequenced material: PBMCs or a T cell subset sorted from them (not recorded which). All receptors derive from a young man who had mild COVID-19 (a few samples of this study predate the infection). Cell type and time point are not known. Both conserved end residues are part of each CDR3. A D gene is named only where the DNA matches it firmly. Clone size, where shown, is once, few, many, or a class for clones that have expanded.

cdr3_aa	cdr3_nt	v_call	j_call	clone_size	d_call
CASSHFTEAFF	TGTGCCAGCAGCCACTTCACTGAAGCTTTCTTT	TRBV7-9	TRBJ1-1	few	-
CASSFGRQETQYF	TGTGCCAGCAGCTTCGGGCGGCAAGAGACCCAGTACTTC	TRBV7-3	TRBJ2-5	many	-
CASSVERTGELFF	TGCGCCAGCAGTGTCGAGCGTACCGGGGAGCTGTTTTTT	TRBV5-1	TRBJ2-2	few	-
CASSLGRGLLRETQYF	TGTGCCAGCAGCTTAGGGAGGGGACTCCTGAGGGAGACCCAGTACTTC	TRBV11-2	TRBJ2-5	-	-
CSARSGLAGVARTQYF	TGCAGTGCTAGATCGGGACTAGCGGGGGTTGCCCGCACGCAGTATTTT	TRBV20-1	TRBJ2-3	-	TRBD2
CSARRGDNSPLHF	TGCAGCGCCCGACGAGGGGATAATTCACCCCTCCACTTT	TRBV29-1	TRBJ1-6	few	-
CASSYQYLGYTF	TGTGCCAGCAGTTACCAGTACCTTGGCTACACCTTC	TRBV6-2/TRBV6-3	TRBJ1-2	-	-
CASSQDFRGRAETQYF	TGCGCCAGCAGCCAAGATTTCCGGGGTCGGGCAGAGACCCAGTACTTC	TRBV4-3	TRBJ2-5	few	-
CASSFASVRETQYF	TGTGCCAGCAGTTTCGCTAGTGTGCGGGAGACCCAGTACTTC	TRBV12-3/TRBV12-4	TRBJ2-5	few	-
CASSLLRDTQYF	TGTGCCAGCAGCTTACTAAGAGATACGCAGTATTTT	TRBV7-2	TRBJ2-3	many	-
CASSQGLAGDPRTQYF	TGCGCCAGCAGCCAAGGACTAGCGGGGGACCCAAGAACGCAGTATTTT	TRBV4-1	TRBJ2-3	-	TRBD2
CATVLAGQETQYF	TGTGCCACCGTACTAGCGGGGCAAGAGACCCAGTACTTC	TRBV6-6	TRBJ2-5	many	TRBD2
CASSEGRVTEAFF	TGCGCCAGCAGTGAGGGTAGGGTAACTGAAGCTTTCTTT	TRBV10-2	TRBJ1-1	-	-
CASRAYEQFF	TGTGCCAGCAGGGCCTATGAGCAGTTCTTC	TRBV2	TRBJ2-1	-	-
CASSLLTSGGVVDTQYF	TGCGCCAGCAGCCTTTTGACTAGCGGGGGGGTAGTAGATACGCAGTATTTT	TRBV4-3	TRBJ2-3	many	TRBD2
CASSFGGGRSNQPQHF	TGTGCCAGCAGCTTCGGAGGGGGGCGTAGCAATCAGCCCCAGCATTTT	TRBV7-2	TRBJ1-5	few	-
CASSPGPPGYTF	TGTGCCAGCAGTCCCGGGCCCCCTGGCTACACCTTC	TRBV6-5	TRBJ1-2	-	-
CASSPGTDEQYF	TGTGCCAGCAGTCCCGGGACAGACGAGCAGTACTTC	TRBV12-3/TRBV12-4	TRBJ2-7	-	TRBD1
CASSQSVLRNTEAFF	TGCGCCAGCAGCCAATCCGTACTCCGAAACACTGAAGCTTTCTTT	TRBV4-1	TRBJ1-1	-	-
CASRNRVHNEQFF	TGTGCCAGCAGAAACAGGGTACACAATGAGCAGTTCTTC	TRBV6-2/TRBV6-3	TRBJ2-1	-	-
CAAEAANTGELFF	TGTGCGGCGGAAGCGGCGAACACCGGGGAGCTGTTTTTT	TRBV6-5	TRBJ2-2	many	-
CASSLGVGGYNEQFF	TGTGCCAGCAGCTTAGGTGTCGGGGGTTACAATGAGCAGTTCTTC	TRBV7-2	TRBJ2-1	few	-
CASSQPGRPDEKLFF	TGCGCCAGCAGCCAACCCGGACGGCCGGATGAAAAACTGTTTTTT	TRBV4-1	TRBJ1-4	-	-
CSAARGSYGYTF	TGCAGTGCCGCGAGGGGGTCTTACGGCTACACCTTC	TRBV20-1	TRBJ1-2	-	-
CASSRSQGEYEKLFF	TGTGCCAGCAGCAGATCACAGGGGGAGTATGAAAAACTGTTTTTT	TRBV11-2	TRBJ1-4	-	TRBD1
CSVATGTRNTEAFF	TGCAGCGTTGCGACCGGGACAAGGAACACTGAAGCTTTCTTT	TRBV29-1	TRBJ1-1	many	-
CASSQEEVDQPQHF	TGCGCCAGCAGCCAAGAGGAGGTAGACCAGCCCCAGCATTTT	TRBV4-1	TRBJ1-5	-	-
CASSPLWTDSYNEQFF	TGTGCCAGCAGCCCCCTTTGGACCGACTCCTACAATGAGCAGTTCTTC	TRBV7-3	TRBJ2-1	few	-
CSVAHSTGVNIQYF	TGCAGCGTTGCGCACTCGACAGGGGTAAACATTCAGTACTTC	TRBV29-1	TRBJ2-4	few	TRBD1
CASSRHSGGDTGELFF	TGCGCCAGCAGCCGCCATAGCGGGGGGGACACCGGGGAGCTGTTTTTT	TRBV4-1	TRBJ2-2	-	TRBD2
CASSPYPGSGGAGETQYF	TGTGCCAGCAGTCCCTACCCGGGAAGCGGGGGGGCGGGGGAGACCCAGTACTTC	TRBV27	TRBJ2-5	-	TRBD2
CASSQAPVHEQFF	TGTGCCAGCAGCCAAGCTCCGGTCCATGAGCAGTTCTTC	TRBV3-1	TRBJ2-1	-	-
CASSPRGDTNSPLHF	TGTGCCAGCAGCCCCCGTGGGGACACCAATTCACCCCTCCACTTT	TRBV6-4	TRBJ1-6	-	-
CASSIGLSNEQFF	TGCGCCAGCAGCATCGGACTGTCCAATGAGCAGTTCTTC	TRBV5-1	TRBJ2-1	few	-
CSALGLTHYEQYF	TGCAGTGCCCTGGGACTGACGCACTACGAGCAGTACTTC	TRBV20-1	TRBJ2-7	few	-
CASSERETQYF	TGTGCCAGCAGTGAACGAGAGACCCAGTACTTC	TRBV2	TRBJ2-5	many	-